This T cell receptor beta chain was documented in a study of identical twins. Overall study results and limits: Models underestimated TCR alpha sharing (out-of-frame) in monozygotic twins. Out-of-frame alpha sequences common to twins were enriched for low generation probability.

This CDR3 is built from 15 residues. V was pared by 4 bases and J by 8 bases, with 10 bases of the junction left unmatched. Germline V gene lookup returns CDR1 MDHEN and CDR2 SYDVKM. cDNA carried unique molecular identifiers, and a universal primer site was added by template switching. Via MiXCR, TCRdb re-called the 5' RACE reads, giving one row per CDR3 protein. The table lists some 1,700,000 distinct CDR3 sequences, under 35% of them singletons. About this clonotype itself: The antigen is not known.

The sequence derives from a newborn girl in good health. Sequenced material: cord blood. The chain recombines TRBV28 with TRBJ1-4, with 7 bases lining up with TRBD1. CDR3 loop: CASSSPAGGREKLFF. The CDR3 DNA follows: TGTGCCAGCAGTTCGCCCGCAGGGGGGCGGGAAAAACTGTTTTTT.